These 9 T cell receptor beta chains came from one sample sequenced in a study of T cell changes during pregnancy in multiple sclerosis. Produced via immunoSEQ multiplex PCR; TCRdb's table is partial and in-frame only. The sample contains approximately 52,000 clones, approximately 92% of which appear only once. The starting material was CD4+ T cells from peripheral blood mononuclear cells, obtained in the third trimester of pregnancy. These receptors were collected from a female donor with multiple sclerosis, enrolled in a pregnancy study.

CDR3 nucleotides: TGTGCCAGCTCACCAGACACCTCCTCTGGAAACACCATATATTTT. Its translation is CASSPDTSSGNTIYF. The rearrangement joins TRBV18 to TRBJ1-3, with unresolved D. CDR1 is KGHSH, CDR2 LQKENI, per germline. The V and J ends lost 2 bases and 0 bases respectively, with 8 bases between them. This CDR3 is 15 amino acids long.

The chain is built from TRBV12-5 and TRBJ1-2; unclear D gene. Trimming stripped 0 bases from V and 0 bases from J, with 11 bases between. The V gene's germline CDR1 is LGHNT and CDR2 FRNRAP. The CDR3 contains 16 residues. CDR3 loop: CASGLVHADTNYGYTF. The DNA for the CDR3 is TGTGCTAGTGGTTTGGTACATGCAGACACTAACTATGGCTACACCTTC.

The genes are TRBV19 and TRBJ1-1, with a possible D match to TRBD1 (6 bases). This CDR3 has 13 residues. The germline V gene encodes CDR1 LNHDA and CDR2 SQIVND (reference sequence). The V end was cut by 4 bases, the J end by 2 bases, with 8 bases between. CDR3 DNA: TGTGCCAGTAGTACAGGGGCAAACACTGAAGCTTTCTTT. As protein: CASSTGANTEAFF.

J is TRBJ2-7 and V is TRBV7-3, with 13 bases fitting TRBD2. CDR1 SGHTA and CDR2 FQGTGA come from the germline V gene. The CDR3 has 15 residues. V was pared by 6 bases and J by 4 bases, with 6 bases of the junction left unmatched. The CDR3 region is CASRSGLAGKYEQYF. CDR3 in DNA: TGTGCCAGCAGGTCGGGACTAGCGGGGAAGTACGAGCAGTACTTC.

The gene calls are TRBV7-2 and TRBJ1-4; D perhaps matches TRBD1 (6 bases). Germline V gives CDR1 SGHTA, CDR2 FQGNSA. Trimming took off 1 base at V and 6 bases at J, with 12 bases between the two ends. This CDR3 has 15 residues. The CDR3 nucleotides read TGTGCCAGCAGCTTAGGGGCAGGGGCGGATGAAAAACTGTTTTTT. Amino acids: CASSLGAGADEKLFF.

The genes are TRBV7-8 and TRBJ2-4, with TRBD2 matching over 9 bases. Germline loops: CDR1 SGHVS, CDR2 FQNEAQ. The CDR3 is 20 amino acids. V was pared by 4 bases and J by 2 bases, with 18 bases of the junction left unmatched. The CDR3 bases are TGTGCCAGCAGCTCGTTCCGAGCGGGAGGCTCAAGGAGTTCCAAAAACATTCAGTACTTC. Translation gives CASSSFRAGGSRSSKNIQYF. The complete variable domain, with remaining parts taken from reference TRBV7-8 and TRBJ2-4, reads GAGVSQSPRYKVAKRGQDVALRCDPISGHVSLFWYQQALGQGPEFLTYFQNEAQLDKSGLPSDRFFAERPEGSVSTLKIQRTQQEDSAVYLCASSSFRAGGSRSSKNIQYFGAGTRLSVL.

This chain connects TRBV5-1 to TRBJ2-3, with 8 positions matching TRBD1. CDR3 length: 17 residues. V was clipped by 0 bases and J by 11 bases; unmatched bases: 17. Germline V gives CDR1 SGHRS, CDR2 YFSETQ. The CDR3 region has the DNA TGCGCCAGCAGCTTGGAACCGACAGGGGCCCCACCTGGGAGGCAGTATTTT. It is translated as CASSLEPTGAPPGRQYF.

V usage is TRBV6-5 and J usage is TRBJ2-1; TRBD2 matches at 11 bases. V was pared by 6 bases and J by 7 bases, with 8 bases of the junction left unmatched. CDR1 and CDR2 (germline): MNHEY, SVGAGI. CDR3 size: 15 residues. This CDR3 is CASSPRRLAGNEQFF. The DNA for the CDR3 is TGTGCCAGCAGCCCCCGCCGACTAGCGGGGAATGAGCAGTTCTTC.

A word on this clone: Other DNA sequences in this specimen translate into the identical CDR3. The chain employs TRBV6-5 and TRBJ1-2, with a possible D match to TRBD1 (6 bases). The length of the CDR3 is 13 residues. Germline assignment: CDR1 MNHEY and CDR2 SVGAGI. Trimming cost V 2 bases and J 6 bases, with 10 bases left between them. The CDR3 nucleotides are TGTGCCAGCAGTTACGGGCAGGGGAATGGCTACACCTTC. It yields the protein CASSYGQGNGYTF.